The 12 T cell receptor beta chains given below trace back to one sample, sequenced in a study of OX40 agonist ivuxolimab in advanced cancers. The repertoire was sequenced with immunoSEQ multiplex PCR; TCRdb's copy has only in-frame clones and lacks some. Here the sample spans 53,000 or so clones, roughly 84% being singletons. The material sequenced was CD4+ or CD8+ T cells sorted from blood, taken in a trial of the OX40 agonist ivuxolimab. These receptors all come from an adult with an advanced solid tumor such as melanoma, head and neck, liver or kidney cancer.

This sequence joins TRBV5-1 and TRBJ2-2; 11 bases line up with TRBD2. With 1 base clipped from V and 5 bases from J, the junction kept 7 bases outside the gene matches. The germline V gene has CDR1 SGHRS and CDR2 YFSETQ. This CDR3 spans 17 amino acids. The DNA of the CDR3 is TGCGCCAGCAGCTTGCAGTTAGCGGGAGGGCCAACCGGGGAGCTGTTTTTT. This encodes CASSLQLAGGPTGELFF.

The chain uses TRBV27 and TRBJ1-2; D is unresolved. V lost 0 bases and J lost 7, with 9 bases in between. The CDR3 runs to 13 residues. Germline values: CDR1 MNHEY, CDR2 SMNVEV (reference sequence). The CDR3 here is CASSLSGVGGYTF. The CDR3 bases are TGTGCCAGCAGTTTATCTGGGGTTGGTGGCTACACCTTC.

This chain links TRBV9 with TRBJ2-3; a weak D match, TRBD2 (6 bases). Per germline, CDR1 SGDLS and CDR2 YYNGEE. V lost 5 bases to trimming and J lost 6 bases, with 16 bases between them. There are 14 residues in the CDR3. The CDR3 DNA reads TGTGCCAGCAGTATTCTGAGCGGGTCCGATACGCAGTATTTT. It translates to CASSILSGSDTQYF.

The chain links TRBV19 to TRBJ1-3; D not resolved. CDR1 LNHDA and CDR2 SQIVND come from the germline V gene (reference sequence). CDR3 length: 17 amino acids. Trimming removed 8 bases at V and 4 bases at J, with 24 bases between. CDR3 amino acids: CASQRQEGSFVGNTIYF. CDR3 coding DNA: TGTGCCAGTCAGAGACAAGAAGGCAGTTTCGTGGGAAACACCATATATTTT.

This clone was counted a single time. The rearrangement links TRBV27 to TRBJ2-7; D unclear. The CDR3 runs 13 residues. Trimming stripped 5 bases from V and 1 base from J, with 9 bases between. Per germline, CDR1 MNHEY and CDR2 SMNVEV (reference sequence). In DNA form, the CDR3 reads TGTGCCAGCAGTAAATCCCCTTCCTACGAGCAGTACTTC. This codes for CASSKSPSYEQYF.

This clone was seen more than once but under ten times. The gene calls are TRBV7-9 and TRBJ2-1, with D possibly matching TRBD2 (5 bases). V was cut by 4 bases and J by 10 bases, with 17 bases left in between. This CDR3 has 14 amino acids. The germline V gene has CDR1 SEHNR and CDR2 FQNEAQ (reference sequence). This CDR3 is CASSSRWERWEQFF. CDR3 nucleotide sequence: TGTGCCAGCAGCTCTAGATGGGAGAGATGGGAGCAGTTCTTC. The entire variable domain, with the rest obtained from reference TRBV7-9 and TRBJ2-1, is as follows: DTGVSQNPRHKITKRGQNVTFRCDPISEHNRLYWYRQTLGQGPEFLTYFQNEAQLEKSRLLSDRFSAERPKGSFSTLEIQRTEQGDSAMYLCASSSRWERWEQFFGPGTRLTVL.

This rearrangement joins TRBV19 to TRBJ2-3; 8 bases align to TRBD1. CDR1 LNHDA and CDR2 SQIVND come from the germline V gene (reference sequence). CDR3 length: 18 residues. J was trimmed by 4 bases and V by 6 bases; bases with no gene match: 18. The CDR3 nucleotides read TGTGCCAGTAGCATGGGTGCGACAGGGGATATCTCGGCAGATACGCAGTATTTT. Translation gives CASSMGATGDISADTQYF.

The chain couples TRBV7-8 to TRBJ2-7, with TRBD1 as a possible D gene (6 bases). The CDR3 loop spans 13 amino acids. Germline V gives CDR1 SGHVS, CDR2 FQNEAQ. Trimming stripped 6 bases from V and 7 bases from J, with 16 bases between. Here the CDR3 reads CASRFQGKWEQYF. DNA for the CDR3: TGTGCCAGCAGATTTCAGGGGAAGTGGGAGCAGTACTTC.

The chain joins TRBV7-2 to TRBJ2-7; tentatively, D is TRBD1 (5 bases). Germline loops: CDR1 SGHTA, CDR2 FQGNSA. This CDR3 has 12 amino acids. V lost 5 bases to trimming and J lost 4 bases, with 9 bases between them. Written as DNA, the CDR3 is TGTGCCAGCAGCGAAAGGGGTTACGAGCAGTACTTC. It yields the protein CASSERGYEQYF.

This clone was counted once. The chain uses TRBV5-1 and TRBJ1-2; 7 bases are a match to TRBD1. J gave up 5 bases and V 5 bases, and 6 bases lay outside the gene matches. The CDR3 length is 13 residues. Per germline, CDR1 SGHRS and CDR2 YFSETQ. For the CDR3, the DNA is TGCGCCAGCAGAATGGGACAGCAATATGGCTACACCTTC. Encoded protein: CASRMGQQYGYTF.

The gene calls are TRBV7-6 and TRBJ2-5; 7 bases are a match to TRBD2. Germline trimming cut 5 bases from V and 6 bases from J; bases unmatched to any gene: 15. The germline V gene encodes CDR1 SGHVS and CDR2 FNYEAQ. There are 16 residues in the CDR3. Here the CDR3 DNA reads TGTGCCAGCAGCCCTATTTTGTGGGAGGGCGGGAAGACCCAGTACTTC. Its translation is CASSPILWEGGKTQYF. Complete variable domain (other parts from reference TRBV7-6 and TRBJ2-5): GAGVSQSPRYKVTKRGQDVALRCDPISGHVSLYWYRQALGQGPEFLTYFNYEAQQDKSGLPNDRFSAERPEGSISTLTIQRTEQRDSAMYRCASSPILWEGGKTQYFGPGTRLLVL.

The chain carries TRBV20-1 and TRBJ2-1, with D perhaps matching TRBD1 or TRBD2 (6 bases each). Germline V gene sequence: CDR1 DFQATT, CDR2 SNEGSKA (reference sequence). The CDR3 has 11 amino acids. This chain's CDR3 is CSAGGLDEQFF. The CDR3 coding sequence is TGCAGCGCCGGGGGCCTCGATGAGCAGTTCTTC.